The 20 T cell receptor beta chains reported below all come from one sample, sequenced in a study of response to subunit inactivated influenza vaccine. MiXCR was run by TCRdb on the RT-PCR reads, yielding one entry per CDR3 protein. The sample has around 750,000 distinct CDR3 sequences; around 21% are singletons. The material sequenced was PBMCs from blood, taken about 5 days after vaccination. The receptors derive from a man aged 50-60 years who received an inactivated influenza vaccine.

This clonotype was seen many times. This chain uses TRBV29-1 with TRBJ1-2; TRBD1 is a possible D gene (5 bases). In germline, CDR1 is SQVTM, CDR2 ANQGSEA. The CDR3 is 13 amino acids. The ends were cut back, 3 bases at V and 8 bases at J, with 16 bases in the middle. For the CDR3, the DNA is TGCAGCGTTGACACTGTTGGGGGTGAGGGCTACACCTTC. Translating it yields CSVDTVGGEGYTF.

This clonotype has a handful of counts. The V gene is TRBV15, the J gene TRBJ2-7, with TRBD1 matching 8 bases. The CDR3 length is 14 residues. The germline CDR1 and CDR2 sequences are LNHNV and YYDKDF (reference sequence). V lost 3 bases and J lost 4; bases outside the gene matches: 5. The CDR3 region is CATSSDRGVYEQYF. The CDR3 bases are TGTGCCACCAGCAGCGACAGGGGTGTGTACGAGCAGTACTTC.

This clonotype was observed a few times. V usage is TRBV4-2 and J usage is TRBJ2-5; D is perhaps TRBD2 (6 bases). Germline CDR1 is LGHNA and CDR2 is YNFKEQ. The CDR3 covers 16 residues. V lost 4 bases and J 2 bases, leaving 17 bases between the germline ends. The CDR3 is CASSRDSTRGQETQYF. CDR3 bases: TGTGCCAGCAGCCGGGACTCCACCCGGGGGCAAGAGACCCAGTACTTC.

DNA of the CDR3: TGTGCCAGTAGTATGCGGGGTGAGCATGAGCAGTTCTTC. This gives the protein CASSMRGEHEQFF. V is TRBV19 and J is TRBJ2-1, with TRBD2 as a possible D gene (6 bases). The germline V gene has CDR1 LNHDA and CDR2 SQIVND (reference sequence). Between the trimmed V and J ends, which lost 3 bases and 8 bases, there was a span of 11 bases. CDR3 length: 13 residues.

This clonotype was seen repeatedly, ten times or more. J is TRBJ2-3 and V is TRBV5-6; TRBD1 matches 8 bases. Per the germline V gene, CDR1 is SGHDT and CDR2 is YYEEEE. This CDR3 has 15 residues. Trimming took 4 bases from V and 3 from J; bases not matched to a gene: 7. This CDR3 is CASSRRTGTTDTQYF. The CDR3 coding sequence is TGTGCCAGCAGCCGGCGGACAGGGACAACAGATACGCAGTATTTT.

The CDR3 region is CASSVQGRQETQYF. CDR3 DNA: TGTGCCAGCAGCGTACAGGGGAGGCAAGAGACCCAGTACTTC. The chain employs TRBV9 and TRBJ2-5, with D perhaps assigned TRBD1 or TRBD2 (6 bases each). This CDR3 comprises 14 residues. V was cut by 1 base and J by 2 bases, with 9 bases left in between. The germline gives CDR1 SGDLS, CDR2 YYNGEE.

This sequence joins TRBV10-3 and TRBJ1-6; the D gene is possibly TRBD1 (5 bases). Trimming removed 0 bases from V and 5 bases from J, with 14 bases in between. Germline V gene sequence: CDR1 ENHRY, CDR2 SYGVKD. The CDR3 loop spans 17 amino acids. The CDR3 loop is CAISESTRVDDNSPLHF. CDR3 sequence (DNA): TGTGCCATCAGTGAGTCGACCAGGGTAGATGATAATTCACCCCTCCACTTT.

This chain connects TRBV6-1 to TRBJ2-5, with D uncertain. With 8 bases removed from V and 0 bases from J, the gap between germline ends came to 13 bases. The germline gives CDR1 MNHNS, CDR2 SASEGT. The CDR3 has 14 amino acids. CDR3 bases: TGTGCCAGCCGAGAAACAGTGTACCAAGAGACCCAGTACTTC. This sequence encodes CASRETVYQETQYF.

This clonotype was observed a handful of times. This chain links TRBV16 with TRBJ2-7, with D possibly being TRBD1 (5 bases). The CDR3 contains 11 residues. V lost 2 bases, J lost 6 bases, and 5 bases lay in between. CDR1 KGHSY and CDR2 FQNENV come from the germline V gene. The CDR3 is CASSQQGEQYF. In nucleotides, the CDR3 is TGTGCCAGCAGCCAACAGGGCGAGCAGTACTTC.

The J gene is TRBJ2-5, the V gene TRBV20-1, with 10 bases that match TRBD2. With V trimmed by 0 bases and J by 5 bases, 6 bases remained unmatched. This CDR3 region has 15 residues. Per the germline V gene, CDR1 is DFQATT and CDR2 is SNEGSKA (reference sequence). CDR3 residues: CSARDWGAGGETQYF. CDR3 nucleotide sequence: TGCAGTGCTAGAGATTGGGGAGCGGGAGGGGAGACCCAGTACTTC.

This clonotype was recorded a few times. V gene TRBV7-2 combines with J gene TRBJ2-4, with D perhaps matching TRBD1 (5 bases). V lost 5 bases, J lost 0 bases, and 14 bases lay in between. CDR3 length: 16 amino acids. Looked up from germline, CDR1 is SGHTA and CDR2 is FQGNSA. The CDR3 is CASSVQGFLAKNIQYF. The CDR3 DNA reads as TGTGCCAGCAGCGTCCAGGGTTTCCTAGCCAAAAACATTCAGTACTTC.

The genes are TRBV6-5 and TRBJ2-7; 9 bases are shared with TRBD1. Losses at the gene ends were 2 bases for V and 1 base for J; bases not matched to a gene: 0. CDR1 and CDR2 (germline): MNHEY, SVGAGI. This CDR3 contains 14 residues. CDR3 sequence: CASSYDRGSYEQYF. CDR3 nucleotides: TGTGCCAGCAGTTACGACAGGGGGTCCTACGAGCAGTACTTC.

This clonotype was counted ten times or more. The V call is TRBV12-3 or TRBV12-4, the J call TRBJ2-7, with D hard to call. Trimming shortened V by 6 bases and J by 1 base, and 16 bases separated the two germline ends. The CDR3 extends over 15 amino acids. CDR3 sequence reads: CASSLSSVRSYEQYF. The DNA for the CDR3 is TGTGCCAGCAGCCTCTCAAGCGTCAGATCCTACGAGCAGTACTTC.

The J gene is TRBJ2-7, the V gene TRBV7-8, with 9 bases lining up with TRBD1. This CDR3 has 15 amino acids. The ends lost 6 bases at V and 6 bases at J; junction bases unmatched: 12. CDR1 and CDR2 from the germline V gene are SGHVS and FQNEAQ. CDR3: CASRAEGGTGTEQYF. The CDR3 nucleotides read TGTGCCAGCAGGGCTGAGGGAGGGACAGGGACCGAGCAGTACTTC.

This clonotype has just a few counts. The J gene is TRBJ2-7, the V gene TRBV7-6; 9 nucleotides agree with TRBD1. The V gene end was trimmed by 8 bases and the J gene end by 6 bases; junction bases not matched to a gene: 8. Germline CDR1 SGHVS, CDR2 FNYEAQ. The CDR3 spans 13 residues. CDR3 coding DNA: TGTGCCAGCGCTGGGGACAGGGAGGGCGAGCAGTACTTC. Its translation is CASAGDREGEQYF.

This clonotype has a count of ten or more. V gene TRBV10-3 combines with J gene TRBJ2-7; possibly TRBD1 for D (6 bases). The V and J ends lost 6 bases and 3 bases respectively, with 12 bases between them. CDR1 is ENHRY and CDR2 is SYGVKD in the germline V gene. CDR3 length equals 13 residues. CDR3 amino acids: CAIRIGQHYEQYF. CDR3 in DNA: TGTGCCATCAGAATTGGACAGCACTACGAGCAGTACTTC.

This clonotype was observed many times. The V gene is TRBV20-1, the J gene TRBJ2-7; D perhaps matches TRBD2 (6 bases). This CDR3 is 13 amino acids long. V lost 5 bases and J 4 bases, leaving 15 bases between the germline ends. From germline, CDR1 is DFQATT and CDR2 SNEGSKA (reference sequence). Here the CDR3 reads CSAAGGARYEQYF. Written as DNA, the CDR3 is TGCAGTGCTGCGGGCGGGGCGCGGTACGAGCAGTACTTC.

There are a few counts of this clonotype. J is TRBJ1-3 and V is TRBV5-6, with a weak D call TRBD1 (6 bases). The CDR3 contains 16 residues. The germline V gene has CDR1 SGHDT and CDR2 YYEEEE. The V end lost 4 bases, the J end lost 0 bases, and 14 bases lay between the germline ends. The CDR3 DNA is TGTGCCAGCAGCCCCCTTGGACAGAACTCTGGAAACACCATATATTTT. Translated, it gives CASSPLGQNSGNTIYF. Complete variable domain (other parts from reference TRBV5-6 and TRBJ1-3): DAGVTQSPTHLIKTRGQQVTLRCSPKSGHDTVSWYQQALGQGPQFIFQYYEEEERQRGNFPDRFSGHQFPNYSSELNVNALLLGDSALYLCASSPLGQNSGNTIYFGEGSWLTVV.

V gene TRBV9 combines with J gene TRBJ2-3; 7 nucleotides line up with TRBD2. The CDR3 is 17 residues long. The V gene end was trimmed by 4 bases and the J gene end by 2 bases; junction bases not matched to a gene: 13. Germline CDR1 and CDR2: SGDLS and YYNGEE. The CDR3 DNA sequence: TGTGCCAGCAGCTCTCAAGAGGGGCTAGCGGACACAGATACGCAGTATTTT. Its protein is CASSSQEGLADTDTQYF.

V gene TRBV20-1 combines with J gene TRBJ2-1; 11 bases match TRBD2. The CDR3 is 14 amino acids. Germline V lookup: CDR1 DFQATT, CDR2 SNEGSKA (reference sequence). Trimming took 3 bases from V and 12 from J; bases not matched to a gene: 10. Here the CDR3 reads CSARGSGGASLQFF. CDR3 nucleotide sequence: TGCAGTGCTAGGGGTAGCGGGGGGGCTTCTTTGCAGTTCTTC.